The 24 T cell receptor beta chains given below trace back to one sample, sequenced in a study of cytomegalovirus exposure and HLA in healthy donors. Researchers ran the PCR with 60 Vbeta and 13 Jbeta primers. Data came from immunoSEQ multiplex PCR; TCRdb stores just in-frame clones and leaves some out. Recorded for this sample: fewer than 70,000 clones. Sequencing input: PBMCs. Every receptor here comes from a woman under 30 in good health and CMV-seronegative.

V usage is TRBV15 and J usage is TRBJ1-1; D is undetermined. Trimming took 2 bases from V and 2 from J, leaving 12 bases between them. Germline CDR1 and CDR2: LNHNV and YYDKDF (reference sequence). The CDR3 is 15 residues long. The CDR3 coding sequence is TGTGCCACCAGCAGACTACTGGGCCAAAACACTGAAGCTTTCTTT. Its translation: CATSRLLGQNTEAFF.

The genes are TRBV30 and TRBJ2-3; 11 bases match TRBD2. V gave up 1 base and J gave up 1 base; unmatched junction bases: 16. This CDR3 is built from 20 residues. Germline-derived CDR1 and CDR2 are GTSNPN and SVGIG (reference sequence). CDR3 in amino acids: CAWSGLSGTSGPTRTDTQYF. In nucleotides, the CDR3 is TGTGCCTGGAGTGGCCTTTCCGGGACTAGCGGACCTACTCGCACAGATACGCAGTATTTT.

J is TRBJ2-4 and V is TRBV27; 7 nucleotides align to TRBD1. V shed 6 bases, J shed 1 base, and the junction held 9 bases outside the gene matches. CDR3 length equals 16 residues. CDR1 is MNHEY and CDR2 is SMNVEV in the germline V gene (reference sequence). CDR3 in DNA: TGTGCCAGCAGCCCAGGGGGTTCTAATGCCAAAAACATTCAGTACTTC. As protein: CASSPGGSNAKNIQYF.

CDR3 nucleotides: TGTGCCAGCAGCCTTTCCGGGACAGGGGGAGACGAGCAGTACTTC. It specifies CASSLSGTGGDEQYF. The chain couples TRBV4-2 to TRBJ2-7, with 11 bases lining up with TRBD1. CDR1 is LGHNA, CDR2 YNFKEQ, per germline. The CDR3 totals 15 residues. Unmatched junction bases numbered 7, after V lost 4 bases and J lost 5 bases.

The gene calls are TRBV27 and TRBJ2-7, with 7 bases lining up with TRBD1. V gave up 5 bases and J gave up 4 bases; unmatched junction bases: 11. The CDR3 contains 15 residues. The V gene's germline CDR1 is MNHEY and CDR2 SMNVEV (reference sequence). The CDR3 is CASSQTGQAGYEQYF. The CDR3, as DNA: TGTGCCAGCAGTCAGACAGGGCAGGCGGGTTACGAGCAGTACTTC.

CDR3 amino acids: CASSPSRRVSTEAFF. In nucleotides, the CDR3 is TGTGCCAGTAGCCCCTCCCGGAGGGTCAGCACTGAAGCTTTCTTT. The chain links TRBV19 to TRBJ1-1; D is uncertain. Germline CDR1 is LNHDA and CDR2 is SQIVND (reference sequence). V lost 6 bases to trimming and J lost 4 bases, with 18 bases between them. The CDR3 spans 15 residues.

The chain carries TRBV5-6 and TRBJ2-7; no definite D call. Germline values: CDR1 SGHDT, CDR2 YYEEEE. The CDR3 covers 11 residues. Trimming cost V 4 bases and J 5 bases, with 7 bases left between them. Written as DNA, the CDR3 is TGTGCCAGCAGCCAGAACCACGAGCAGTACTTC. Translating it yields CASSQNHEQYF.

The V and J genes are TRBV18 and TRBJ1-6, with D unresolved. Germline V gene lookup returns CDR1 KGHSH and CDR2 LQKENI. Trimming took off 3 bases at V and 14 bases at J, with 8 bases between the two ends. This CDR3 region has 11 residues. In nucleotides, the CDR3 is TGTGCCAGCTCACCTGGAGAGGCCCTCCACTTT. Its protein product is CASSPGEALHF.

The rearrangement uses TRBV25-1 and TRBJ1-1, with a possible D match to TRBD1 (6 bases). CDR1 MGHDK and CDR2 SYGVNS come from the germline V gene. This CDR3 comprises 16 residues. The ends were cut back, 4 bases at V and 1 base at J, with 16 bases in the middle. The CDR3 spells CASSGITGQANTEAFF. CDR3 coding DNA: TGTGCCAGCAGTGGAATTACAGGGCAGGCGAACACTGAAGCTTTCTTT.

The gene calls are TRBV25-1 and TRBJ2-5; TRBD1 aligns across 8 bases. Germline values: CDR1 MGHDK, CDR2 SYGVNS. The CDR3 contains 16 residues. V shed 8 bases, J shed 1 base, and the junction held 12 bases outside the gene matches. The chain's CDR3 is CASSGQARLGQETQYF. DNA for the CDR3: TGTGCCAGCTCGGGACAGGCCCGATTGGGCCAAGAGACCCAGTACTTC.

As DNA, the CDR3 is TGTGCCTGGAGAGTTAACAGGTCTCCTAATGAAAAACTGTTTTTT. Protein: CAWRVNRSPNEKLFF. This sequence joins TRBV30 and TRBJ1-4; tentative D call: TRBD1 (5 bases). Deletions cut 3 bases from V and 3 bases from J, with 14 bases between. CDR3 length: 15 amino acids. The germline V gene encodes CDR1 GTSNPN and CDR2 SVGIG (reference sequence).

V gene TRBV7-8 combines with J gene TRBJ1-1; D unclear. The germline V and J ends were trimmed by 5 bases and 1 base, with 5 bases remaining between them. The CDR3 is 12 amino acids. Germline values: CDR1 SGHVS, CDR2 FQNEAQ. In DNA form, the CDR3 reads TGTGCCAGCAGCCCCTCGAACACTGAAGCTTTCTTT. Translating gives CASSPSNTEAFF.

This CDR3 reads CASSYPGTRSIYGYTF. The CDR3 DNA sequence: TGTGCCAGCAGTTACCCCGGGACACGGTCAATCTATGGCTACACCTTC. The chain recombines TRBV6-5 with TRBJ1-2; D is possibly TRBD1 (6 bases). The V end lost 2 bases, the J end lost 4 bases, and 17 bases lay between the germline ends. Germline V gene sequence: CDR1 MNHEY, CDR2 SVGAGI. The CDR3 has 16 amino acids.

This CDR3 is CASSLEPGHTGTEAFF. The DNA for the CDR3 is TGTGCCAGCAGCTTAGAGCCGGGACACACGGGCACTGAAGCTTTCTTT. The chain carries TRBV13 and TRBJ1-1; possible D gene TRBD1, 6 bases. The V and J ends lost 1 base and 4 bases respectively, with 16 bases between them. Germline V CDR1 and CDR2: PRHDT, FYEKMQ (reference sequence). The CDR3 runs 16 residues. The full variable domain, its missing parts supplied by reference TRBV13 and TRBJ1-1, is AAGVIQSPRHLIKEKRETATLKCYPIPRHDTVYWYQQGPGQDPQFLISFYEKMQSDKGSIPDRFSAQQFSDYHSELNMSSLELGDSALYFCASSLEPGHTGTEAFFGQGTRLTVV.

This rearrangement joins TRBV4-1 to TRBJ1-2, with 9 nucleotides matching TRBD1. This CDR3 is built from 15 residues. Losses at the gene ends were 5 bases for V and 4 bases for J; bases not matched to a gene: 8. Germline-derived CDR1 and CDR2 are MGHRA and YSYEKL. CDR3 nucleotides: TGCGCCAGCAGCTTACCCCGGACAGGGGTCTATGGCTACACCTTC. It codes for CASSLPRTGVYGYTF.

The chain joins TRBV27 to TRBJ2-4; 12 nucleotides align to TRBD2. V trimming: 7 bases; J trimming: 2 bases; junction bases outside the gene matches: 9. This CDR3 spans 17 amino acids. Germline V gene lookup returns CDR1 MNHEY and CDR2 SMNVEV (reference sequence). This CDR3 reads CASTVLAGGGTKNIQYF. The DNA for the CDR3 is TGTGCCAGCACCGTACTAGCGGGGGGTGGAACCAAAAACATTCAGTACTTC.

The rearrangement uses TRBV5-1 and TRBJ2-1; 8 bases match TRBD2. CDR3 size: 13 residues. Germline assignment: CDR1 SGHRS and CDR2 YFSETQ. V was clipped by 8 bases and J by 3 bases; unmatched bases: 4. This chain's CDR3 is CASVLADYNEQFF. In DNA, the CDR3 is TGCGCCAGTGTACTAGCGGACTACAATGAGCAGTTCTTC.

This chain connects TRBV11-3 to TRBJ2-7, with D possibly TRBD1 on 6 matching bases. CDR1 and CDR2 from the germline V gene are SGHNT and YENEEA. The CDR3 consists of 16 residues. The V gene lost 5 bases and the J gene lost 5 bases, with 22 bases spanning the gap. The DNA for the CDR3 is TGTGCCAGCAGCGGCCGGGACAACCTTAAGGAAGACGAGCAGTACTTC. It yields the protein CASSGRDNLKEDEQYF.

The rearrangement links TRBV6-1 to TRBJ2-1; D not certain. The germline gives CDR1 MNHNS, CDR2 SASEGT. The CDR3 has 15 amino acids. V was cut by 3 bases and J by 0 bases, with 9 bases left in between. CDR3 sequence: CASSDFRSSYNEQFF. For the CDR3, the DNA is TGTGCCAGCAGTGATTTCCGGAGCTCCTACAATGAGCAGTTCTTC.

The rearrangement links TRBV5-1 to TRBJ2-3; TRBD1 matches at 8 bases. Germline CDR1 reads SGHRS; CDR2 reads YFSETQ. V lost 0 bases and J lost 4; bases outside the gene matches: 10. The CDR3 loop spans 17 amino acids. Here the CDR3 reads CASSLEGQAISSDTQYF. The CDR3, as DNA: TGCGCCAGCAGCTTGGAGGGACAGGCTATCAGCTCAGATACGCAGTATTTT.

V usage is TRBV29-1 and J usage is TRBJ1-1, with D uncertain. This CDR3 has 12 amino acids. V was shortened by 6 bases and J by 7 bases, with 15 bases between the two germline ends. Germline assignment: CDR1 SQVTM and CDR2 ANQGSEA. CDR3 DNA sequence: TGCAGCGTCGCCGAAATTCGGGATGAAGCTTTCTTT. This codes for CSVAEIRDEAFF.

The chain couples TRBV4-1 to TRBJ2-5; tentatively, D is TRBD1 (5 bases). V lost 1 base and J lost 1, with 13 bases in between. Germline loops: CDR1 MGHRA, CDR2 YSYEKL. The CDR3 totals 16 residues. For the CDR3, the DNA is TGCGCCAGCAGCCAAGCCCCGAACAGGATCCAAGAGACCCAGTACTTC. Translation: CASSQAPNRIQETQYF.

The rearrangement links TRBV30 to TRBJ2-7, with a tentative D call TRBD1 (6 bases). Germline CDR1 and CDR2: GTSNPN and SVGIG (reference sequence). The length of the CDR3 is 15 residues. Trimming cost V 6 bases and J 4 bases, with 22 bases left between them. The DNA for the CDR3 is TGTGCCTGTGAGTCCGGGAACAGGGTTTCGTACGAGCAGTACTTC. Translated, it gives CACESGNRVSYEQYF. Looking up the rest from reference TRBV30 and TRBJ2-7 gives the full variable domain: SQTIHQWPATLVQPVGSPLSLECTVEGTSNPNLYWYRQAAGRGLQLLFYSVGIGQISSEVPQNLSASRPQDRQFILSSKKLLLSDSGFYLCACESGNRVSYEQYFGPGTRLTVT.

The chain recombines TRBV11-3 with TRBJ2-7; 7 bases line up with TRBD1. Germline CDR1 and CDR2: SGHNT and YENEEA. J lost 5 bases, V lost 5 bases, and 15 bases had no gene match. CDR3 length: 16 amino acids. The CDR3 protein is CASSIPRTGYRNEQYF. DNA of the CDR3: TGTGCCAGCAGCATACCCCGGACAGGTTACAGGAACGAGCAGTACTTC. Filled out from reference TRBV11-3 and TRBJ2-7, the complete variable domain reads EAGVVQSPRYKIIEKKQPVAFWCNPISGHNTLYWYLQNLGQGPELLIRYENEEAVDDSQLPKDRFSAERLKGVDSTLKIQPAELGDSAVYLCASSIPRTGYRNEQYFGPGTRLTVT.